The 14 T cell receptor beta chains below were found in one sample sequenced in a study of vaccination effects on CD4 cells after COVID-19. Peptide-pool stimulation followed by sequencing identified expanded antigen-specific CD4+ clonotypes in the ViraFEST assay. Once cultured for about 9 days, the cells underwent separation to obtain CD4+ T cells. Assay used: immunoSEQ multiplex PCR; TCRdb lists only in-frame clones, some missing. The sample consists of some 59,000 clones, 80% of them appearing once. No antigen has been assigned to these receptors. Sequencing was performed on CD4+ T cells from PBMCs cultured with HCoV-229E spike peptides, taken before COVID-19 vaccination. The receptors stem from a human donor who received a COVID-19 vaccine.

V gene TRBV3-1 (or the pseudogene TRBV3-2) combines with J gene TRBJ2-2; possibly TRBD1 or TRBD2 for D (6 bases each). V lost 0 bases and J 2 bases, leaving 13 bases between the germline ends. The germline V gene encodes CDR1 LGHDT and CDR2 YNNKEL (reference sequence). This CDR3 comprises 17 residues. The CDR3 loop reads CASSQDLRGANTGELFF. CDR3 DNA sequence: TGTGCCAGCAGCCAAGATCTTAGGGGGGCCAACACCGGGGAGCTGTTTTTT.

The chain links TRBV6-6 to TRBJ2-2; the D gene is possibly TRBD1 (7 bases). Trimming pared 6 bases from V and 4 bases from J, leaving 12 bases between. CDR3 length equals 14 residues. The germline V gene has CDR1 MNHNY and CDR2 SVGAGI (reference sequence). The CDR3 bases are TGTGCCAGCAGGGATCAGGGGGGCACCGGGGAGCTGTTTTTT. Encoded protein: CASRDQGGTGELFF.

This chain joins TRBV5-1 and TRBJ2-5; no clear D. The CDR3 contains 13 residues. V lost 4 bases to trimming and J lost 1 base, with 8 bases between them. Germline V gene sequence: CDR1 SGHRS, CDR2 YFSETQ. The CDR3 DNA reads TGCGCCAGCAGCGGAATGATCCAAGAGACCCAGTACTTC. This translates into CASSGMIQETQYF.

This chain uses TRBV5-1 with TRBJ2-3; 10 nucleotides line up with TRBD1. There are 16 residues in the CDR3. CDR1 is SGHRS, CDR2 YFSETQ, per germline. V lost 2 bases and J lost 2; bases outside the gene matches: 5. The CDR3 DNA follows: TGCGCCAGCAGCTTAATGACAGGGGGCATCACAGATACGCAGTATTTT. Its protein is CASSLMTGGITDTQYF.

This chain uses TRBV5-1 with TRBJ2-3; perhaps TRBD2 as D (6 bases). CDR3 length: 16 amino acids. Germline values: CDR1 SGHRS, CDR2 YFSETQ. V dropped 1 base and J dropped 2 bases, with 14 bases sitting between them. CDR3 DNA sequence: TGCGCCAGCAGCTTGAACCAGCGGGTATTCACAGATACGCAGTATTTT. Its translation is CASSLNQRVFTDTQYF.

This CDR3 is CASSPWGTGGYNEQFF. The CDR3, as DNA: TGTGCCAGTAGCCCTTGGGGGACAGGGGGGTACAATGAGCAGTTCTTC. The chain combines TRBV19 with TRBJ2-1, with TRBD1 identical over 11 bases. Germline V gene data show CDR1 as LNHDA and CDR2 as SQIVND (reference sequence). The length of the CDR3 is 16 residues. Unmatched junction bases numbered 8, after V lost 6 bases and J lost 4 bases.

V and J are TRBV5-1 and TRBJ2-2; D possibly corresponds to TRBD1 (5 bases). The CDR3 spans 13 residues. Per germline, CDR1 SGHRS and CDR2 YFSETQ. Trimming left V 3 bases short and J 6 bases short, with 9 bases between. This chain's CDR3 is CASSWGPPGELFF. As DNA, the CDR3 is TGCGCCAGCAGCTGGGGCCCCCCCGGGGAGCTGTTTTTT. The whole variable domain, remainder taken from reference TRBV5-1 and TRBJ2-2, is KAGVTQTPRYLIKTRGQQVTLSCSPISGHRSVSWYQQTPGQGLQFLFEYFSETQRNKGNFPGRFSGRQFSNSRSEMNVSTLELGDSALYLCASSWGPPGELFFGEGSRLTVL.

The sample holds a few counts of this clone. The chain uses TRBV2 and TRBJ2-2, with 7 bases fitting TRBD1. Germline V gives CDR1 SNHLY, CDR2 FYNNEI. V gave up 6 bases and J gave up 5 bases; unmatched junction bases: 9. The CDR3 is 15 amino acids. CDR3 nucleotides: TGTGCCAGCAGGGCCAAGGGGGCCCTTACCGGGGAGCTGTTTTTT. Its translation is CASRAKGALTGELFF.

Only a few counts were recorded for this clone. The chain employs TRBV4-1 and TRBJ1-2, with TRBD1 as a possible D gene (5 bases). Looked up from germline, CDR1 is MGHRA and CDR2 is YSYEKL. The CDR3 is 13 residues long. The V gene lost 0 bases and the J gene lost 14 bases, with 16 bases spanning the gap. The CDR3 spells CASSQEETRRGTF. The DNA for the CDR3 is TGCGCCAGCAGCCAAGAAGAAACCCGGCGGGGGACCTTC.

The chain joins TRBV5-1 to TRBJ1-2; weak D call: TRBD1 (5 bases). V dropped 4 bases and J dropped 8 bases, with 21 bases sitting between them. Germline V gene data show CDR1 as SGHRS and CDR2 as YFSETQ. The CDR3 length is 15 residues. The CDR3 DNA follows: TGCGCCAGCAGCCAAGGAACCGGGACCGGAGTCGGCTACACCTTC. Protein product: CASSQGTGTGVGYTF. Combining the CDR3 with reference TRBV5-1 and TRBJ1-2 gives the whole variable domain KAGVTQTPRYLIKTRGQQVTLSCSPISGHRSVSWYQQTPGQGLQFLFEYFSETQRNKGNFPGRFSGRQFSNSRSEMNVSTLELGDSALYLCASSQGTGTGVGYTFGSGTRLTVV.

A few counts support this clone. J is TRBJ2-7 and V is TRBV27; TRBD2 is a possible D gene (5 bases). Germline CDR1 is MNHEY and CDR2 is SMNVEV (reference sequence). V was clipped by 6 bases and J by 0 bases, with 12 bases between them. The CDR3 loop spans 14 amino acids. The CDR3 sequence: CASSLDGSSYEQYV. In DNA, the CDR3 is TGTGCCAGCAGCCTAGATGGGAGCTCCTACGAGCAGTACGTC.

The chain has TRBV6-5 and TRBJ2-5, with D unresolved. Germline CDR1 is MNHEY and CDR2 is SVGAGI. The CDR3 spans 14 residues. V was shortened by 0 bases and J by 1 base, with 6 bases between the two germline ends. The CDR3 protein is CASSYSPAQETQYF. DNA for the CDR3: TGTGCCAGCAGTTACTCGCCAGCCCAAGAGACCCAGTACTTC.

J is TRBJ1-3 and V is TRBV18; D is possibly TRBD1 (6 bases). V dropped 5 bases and J dropped 3 bases, with 11 bases sitting between them. CDR1 is KGHSH, CDR2 LQKENI, per germline. This CDR3 is built from 14 residues. This CDR3 reads CASSIQGDGNTIYF. The CDR3 DNA reads as TGTGCCAGCTCAATACAGGGAGATGGAAACACCATATATTTT.

Concerning this clone: Other DNA sequences of this sample code for an identical CDR3. The chain recombines TRBV20-1 with TRBJ2-7, with D uncertain. Germline lookup yields CDR1 DFQATT and CDR2 SNEGSKA (reference sequence). The CDR3 length is 11 residues. With 4 bases removed from V and 3 bases from J, the gap between germline ends came to 7 bases. CDR3 nucleotide sequence: TGCAGTGCTAACAGAGGCTACGAGCAGTACGTC. This translates into CSANRGYEQYV.